The 7 T cell receptor beta chains listed next were all sequenced from one sample in a study of blood T cell repertoires in COVID-19 (dated by TCRdb to 2020 to 2022). Receptor libraries were prepared by the immunoSEQ multiplex PCR assay. Held by TCRdb, this immuneACCESS table contains in-frame sequences only and omits some clones. Under half of the omission traces to an unresolved V gene where checked; the cause of the rest is unknown. The sample table holds 310,000 or so clones, of which 70% to 90% were seen once. The biggest ten clones account for roughly 8.9% of the sample. The sequenced sample was PBMCs or T cells enriched from blood (not recorded which). These receptors all stem from a woman aged 40 to 55 who had recovered from COVID-19.

The count of this clone is one. The chain employs TRBV19 and TRBJ2-1; weak D call: TRBD1 (5 bases). The germline V and J ends were trimmed by 3 bases and 4 bases, with 13 bases remaining between them. Germline assignment: CDR1 LNHDA and CDR2 SQIVND (reference sequence). This CDR3 is 15 amino acids long. CDR3 residues: CASSIDRRSYNEQFF. The CDR3 DNA reads as TGTGCCAGTAGTATCGACAGAAGGTCATACAATGAGCAGTTCTTC.

The chain joins TRBV21-1 to TRBJ2-7; no DNA check was done on the table's D call, TRBD2. TRBV21-1 is labeled a pseudogene. The CDR3 is made up of 15 amino acids. The CDR3 region is CASSKRSGGLYEQYF. CDR3 nucleotide sequence: TGTGCCAGCAGCAAACGAAGCGGGGGCCTGTACGAGCAGTACTTC.

The rearrangement links TRBV7-3 to TRBJ2-5, with 7 bases matching TRBD2. Per the germline V gene, CDR1 is SGHTA and CDR2 is FQGTGA. The CDR3 spans 13 residues. Trimming cost V 5 bases and J 4 bases; bases outside gene matches: 4. CDR3 sequence: CASSRTRSETQYF. The CDR3, as DNA: TGTGCCAGCAGCAGGACTAGATCAGAGACCCAGTACTTC. Drawing the rest from reference TRBV7-3 and TRBJ2-5, the complete variable domain is GAGVSQTPSNKVTEKGKYVELRCDPISGHTALYWYRQSLGQGPEFLIYFQGTGAADDSGLPNDRFFAVRPEGSVSTLKIQRTERGDSAVYLCASSRTRSETQYFGPGTRLLVL.

V gene TRBV19 combines with J gene TRBJ2-2; 8 positions agree with TRBD1. V lost 5 bases, J lost 1 base, and 3 bases stayed unmatched. Germline V gene data show CDR1 as LNHDA and CDR2 as SQIVND (reference sequence). The CDR3 runs to 15 residues. The CDR3, as DNA: TGTGCCAGTAGTTCGGGACAGGTGAACACCGGGGAGCTGTTTTTT. It translates to CASSSGQVNTGELFF.

The chain recombines TRBV28 with TRBJ1-4; D is unresolved. Per the germline V gene, CDR1 is MDHEN and CDR2 is SYDVKM. The CDR3 runs 15 residues. The V gene lost 6 bases and the J gene lost 0 bases, with 11 bases spanning the gap. The CDR3, as DNA: TGTGCCAGCAGCCCCCCCACGGCAACTAATGAAAAACTGTTTTTT. Encoded protein: CASSPPTATNEKLFF.

This clone was recorded only once. The rearrangement joins TRBV19 to TRBJ2-3; 12 bases agree with TRBD2. The germline V gene encodes CDR1 LNHDA and CDR2 SQIVND (reference sequence). There are 14 residues in the CDR3. The V and J ends lost 7 bases and 6 bases, in that order; junction bases with no gene match: 5. The CDR3 region is CASTTSGRTDTQYF. CDR3 bases: TGTGCCAGTACGACTAGCGGGAGAACCGATACGCAGTATTTT.

The rearrangement joins TRBV19 to TRBJ1-5; D remains unclear. Germline-derived CDR1 and CDR2 are LNHDA and SQIVND (reference sequence). This CDR3 comprises 16 residues. Trimming removed 3 bases at V and 3 bases at J, with 15 bases between. This chain's CDR3 is CASSIESGSYNQPQHF. CDR3 DNA sequence: TGTGCCAGTAGTATCGAGTCGGGGAGCTACAATCAGCCCCAGCATTTT.